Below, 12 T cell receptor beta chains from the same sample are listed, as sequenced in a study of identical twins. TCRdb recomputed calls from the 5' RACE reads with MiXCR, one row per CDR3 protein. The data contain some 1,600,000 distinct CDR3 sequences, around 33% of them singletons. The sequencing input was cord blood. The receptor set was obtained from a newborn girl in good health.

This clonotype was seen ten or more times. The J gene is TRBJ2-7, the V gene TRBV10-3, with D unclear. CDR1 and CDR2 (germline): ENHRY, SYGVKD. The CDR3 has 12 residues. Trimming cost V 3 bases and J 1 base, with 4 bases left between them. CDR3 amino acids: CAISDQSYEQYF. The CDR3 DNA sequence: TGTGCCATCAGTGACCAGTCCTACGAGCAGTACTTC.

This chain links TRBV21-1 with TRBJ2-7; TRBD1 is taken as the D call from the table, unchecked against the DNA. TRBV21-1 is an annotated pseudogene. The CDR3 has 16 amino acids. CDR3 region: CASSKLGQGPKDEQYF. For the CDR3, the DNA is TGTGCCAGCAGCAAATTGGGACAGGGGCCTAAGGACGAGCAGTACTTC.

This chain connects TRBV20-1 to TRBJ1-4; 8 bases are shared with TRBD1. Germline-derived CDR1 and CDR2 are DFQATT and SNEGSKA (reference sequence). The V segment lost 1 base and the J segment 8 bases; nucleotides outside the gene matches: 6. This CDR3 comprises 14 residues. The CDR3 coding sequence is TGCAGTGCTAGAGGGATTGACAGGGGAGAAAAACTGTTTTTT. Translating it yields CSARGIDRGEKLFF.

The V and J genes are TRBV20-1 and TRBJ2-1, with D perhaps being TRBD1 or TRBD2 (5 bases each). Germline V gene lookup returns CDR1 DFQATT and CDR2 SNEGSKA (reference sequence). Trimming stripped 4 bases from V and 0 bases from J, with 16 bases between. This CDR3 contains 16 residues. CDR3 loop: CSATGPRDPSYNEQFF. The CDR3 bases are TGCAGTGCTACTGGACCCAGGGACCCCTCCTACAATGAGCAGTTCTTC.

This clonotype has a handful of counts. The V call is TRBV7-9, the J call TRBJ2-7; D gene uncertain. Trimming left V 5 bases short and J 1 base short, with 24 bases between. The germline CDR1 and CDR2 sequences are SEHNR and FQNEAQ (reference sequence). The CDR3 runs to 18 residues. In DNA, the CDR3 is TGTGCCAGCAGCCCAGGAATCCGCCCGGGCAGGCCTTCCTACGAGCAGTACTTC. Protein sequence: CASSPGIRPGRPSYEQYF.

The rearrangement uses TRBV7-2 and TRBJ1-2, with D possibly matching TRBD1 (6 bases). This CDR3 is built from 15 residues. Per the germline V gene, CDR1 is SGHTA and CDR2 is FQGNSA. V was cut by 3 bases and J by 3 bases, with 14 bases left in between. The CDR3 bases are TGTGCCAGCAGCTTGACGAAACAGGGTTACTATGGCTACACCTTC. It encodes CASSLTKQGYYGYTF.

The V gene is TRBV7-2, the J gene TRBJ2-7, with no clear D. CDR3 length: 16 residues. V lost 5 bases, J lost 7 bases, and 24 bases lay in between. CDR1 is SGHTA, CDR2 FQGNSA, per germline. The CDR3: CASSNLGRLPYNEQYF. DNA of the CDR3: TGTGCCAGCAGCAATTTAGGTCGACTCCCCTACAATGAGCAGTACTTC.

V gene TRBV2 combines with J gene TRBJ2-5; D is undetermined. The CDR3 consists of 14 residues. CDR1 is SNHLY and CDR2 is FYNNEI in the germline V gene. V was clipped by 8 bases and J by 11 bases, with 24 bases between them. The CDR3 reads CASSWSAPSNEQYF. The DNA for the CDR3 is TGTGCCAGCTCCTGGAGCGCGCCCTCTAATGAGCAGTACTTC.

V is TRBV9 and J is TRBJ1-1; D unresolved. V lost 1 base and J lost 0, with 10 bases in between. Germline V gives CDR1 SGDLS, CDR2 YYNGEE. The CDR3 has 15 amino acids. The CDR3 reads CASSVRGGMNTEAFF. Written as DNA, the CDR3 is TGTGCCAGCAGCGTACGTGGAGGGATGAACACTGAAGCTTTCTTT.

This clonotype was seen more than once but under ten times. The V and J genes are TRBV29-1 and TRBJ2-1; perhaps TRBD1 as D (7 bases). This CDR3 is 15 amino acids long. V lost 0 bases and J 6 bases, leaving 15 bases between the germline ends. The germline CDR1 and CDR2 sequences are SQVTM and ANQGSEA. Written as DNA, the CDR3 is TGCAGCGTTGAAGATCCCAGGGGGGCCCTCAATGAGCAGTTCTTC. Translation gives CSVEDPRGALNEQFF.

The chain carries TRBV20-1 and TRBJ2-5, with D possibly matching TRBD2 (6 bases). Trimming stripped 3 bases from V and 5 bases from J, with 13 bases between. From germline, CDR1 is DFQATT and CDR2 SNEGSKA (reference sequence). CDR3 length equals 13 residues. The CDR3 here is CSARPGLGETQYF. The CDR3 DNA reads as TGCAGTGCTAGGCCGGGACTGGGCGAGACCCAGTACTTC.

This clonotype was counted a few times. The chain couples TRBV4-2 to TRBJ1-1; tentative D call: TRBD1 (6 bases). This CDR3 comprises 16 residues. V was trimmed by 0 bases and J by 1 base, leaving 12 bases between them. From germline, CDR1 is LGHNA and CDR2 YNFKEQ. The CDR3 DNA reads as TGTGCCAGCAGCCAAGATCCATGGACAGAGAACACTGAAGCTTTCTTT. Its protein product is CASSQDPWTENTEAFF.